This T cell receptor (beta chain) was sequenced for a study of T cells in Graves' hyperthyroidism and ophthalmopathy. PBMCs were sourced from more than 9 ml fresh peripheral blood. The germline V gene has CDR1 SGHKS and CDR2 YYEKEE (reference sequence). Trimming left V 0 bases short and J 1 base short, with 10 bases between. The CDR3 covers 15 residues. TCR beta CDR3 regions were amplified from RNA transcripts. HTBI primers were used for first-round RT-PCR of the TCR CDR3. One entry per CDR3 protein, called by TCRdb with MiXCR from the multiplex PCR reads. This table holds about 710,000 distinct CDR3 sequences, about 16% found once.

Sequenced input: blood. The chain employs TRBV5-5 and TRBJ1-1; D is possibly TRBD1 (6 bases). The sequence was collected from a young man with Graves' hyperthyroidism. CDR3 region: CASSLGWGQNTEAFF. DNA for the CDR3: TGTGCCAGCAGCTTGGGGTGGGGACAGAACACTGAAGCTTTCTTT.